The 23 T cell receptor beta chains listed next were all sequenced from one sample in a study of human T cells and chemical hapten exposure. Time point: pre-sensitization, week 0. Regarding treatment: therapeutic diphenylcyclopropenone sensitization with weekly scalp DPC. Each CDR3 protein gets one entry after TCRdb re-called the RACE reads with MiXCR. The sample has almost 40,000 distinct CDR3 sequences; 6.5% to 8% are singletons. Sample: whole blood, taken in connection with sensitization to the hapten diphenylcyclopropenone (DPC). All receptors come from a woman in her forties or fifties with alopecia areata. Some clones in this sample may be carry-over from other donors' samples.

The chain joins TRBV5-1 to TRBJ2-3; TRBD2 agrees at 8 bases. The germline V gene encodes CDR1 SGHRS and CDR2 YFSETQ. This CDR3 has 16 residues. J gave up 0 bases and V 5 bases, and 8 bases lay outside the gene matches. The CDR3 DNA sequence: TGCGCCAGCAGGAGTGGGGCTAGCGGGAGCACAGATACGCAGTATTTT. The encoded protein is CASRSGASGSTDTQYF.

Ten or more counts support this clonotype. The chain recombines TRBV6-5 with TRBJ2-5, with 8 bases that match TRBD2. The CDR3 contains 17 residues. Germline CDR1 MNHEY, CDR2 SVGAGI. V shed 7 bases, J shed 1 base, and the junction held 14 bases outside the gene matches. This CDR3 reads CASNWGFGRGGQETQYF. CDR3 nucleotides: TGTGCCAGCAACTGGGGATTCGGGAGGGGAGGCCAAGAGACCCAGTACTTC.

Worth noting for this clonotype: It may be a read error: a sequence one base away is much more abundant. The gene calls are TRBV30 and TRBJ1-1; D is perhaps TRBD1 (5 bases). The CDR3 has 14 residues. The ends were cut back, 1 base at V and 1 base at J, with 10 bases in the middle. The germline CDR1 and CDR2 sequences are GTSNPN and SVGIG (reference sequence). The DNA of the CDR3 is TGTGCCTGGAGTGGGGACGGGGGGAACACTGAAGCTTTCTTT. Translation gives CAWSGDGGNTEAFF.

There are a few counts of this clonotype. The chain couples TRBV6-2 or TRBV6-3 to TRBJ2-3, with no clear D. Trimming took off 6 bases at V and 0 bases at J, with 4 bases between the two ends. Per germline, CDR1 MNHEY and CDR2 SVGEGT. The CDR3 extends over 12 amino acids. The CDR3 protein is CASRVSTDTQYF. As DNA, the CDR3 is TGTGCCAGCAGGGTTAGCACAGATACGCAGTATTTT.

This clonotype was seen more than once but under ten times. V and J are TRBV6-1 and TRBJ1-5; no clear D gene. The CDR3 runs 14 residues. V gave up 3 bases and J gave up 0 bases, with 6 bases separating them. Germline V lookup: CDR1 MNHNS, CDR2 SASEGT. The CDR3 sequence is CASSDQYSNQPQHF. The DNA for the CDR3 is TGTGCCAGCAGTGACCAGTATAGCAATCAGCCCCAGCATTTT.

The sample holds many counts of this clonotype. This chain's CDR3 is CASSLPTGFNSPLHF. The CDR3 DNA follows: TGTGCCAGCAGCCTCCCTACCGGGTTTAATTCACCCCTCCACTTT. The chain couples TRBV5-5 to TRBJ1-6; D is unresolved. CDR1 SGHKS and CDR2 YYEKEE come from the germline V gene (reference sequence). The germline V and J ends were trimmed by 4 bases and 6 bases, with 14 bases remaining between them. The CDR3 spans 15 residues.

The chain is built from TRBV28 and TRBJ1-1; D gene ambiguous. CDR3 length: 11 residues. CDR1 and CDR2 from the germline V gene are MDHEN and SYDVKM. The V gene lost 8 bases and the J gene lost 0 bases, with 4 bases spanning the gap. The CDR3, as DNA: TGTGCCAGCGTATTGAACACTGAAGCTTTCTTT. It encodes CASVLNTEAFF.

The table lists this clonotype with many counts. V is TRBV7-2 and J is TRBJ2-7; the D gene is possibly TRBD2 (5 bases). The CDR3 consists of 15 residues. The V end lost 2 bases, the J end lost 6 bases, and 17 bases lay between the germline ends. Germline CDR1 reads SGHTA; CDR2 reads FQGNSA. CDR3 protein: CASSLSVLVVPEQYF. For the CDR3, the DNA is TGTGCCAGCAGCTTAAGCGTACTAGTGGTACCCGAGCAGTACTTC.

Here the CDR3 reads CASSFLTGRNEQFF. CDR3 sequence (DNA): TGTGCCAGCAGCTTCCTTACAGGAAGGAATGAGCAGTTCTTC. The chain joins TRBV7-2 to TRBJ2-1; perhaps TRBD1 as D (5 bases). Trimming left V 3 bases short and J 7 bases short, with 13 bases between. This CDR3 is built from 14 residues. Per germline, CDR1 SGHTA and CDR2 FQGNSA. The full variable domain, completed using reference TRBV7-2 and TRBJ2-1, is GAGVSQSPSNKVTEKGKDVELRCDPISGHTALYWYRQSLGQGLEFLIYFQGNSAPDKSGLPSDRFSAERTGGSVSTLTIQRTQQEDSAVYLCASSFLTGRNEQFFGPGTRLTVL.

This clonotype was counted ten times or more. V gene TRBV3-1 combines with J gene TRBJ2-7; D is undetermined. V was trimmed by 1 base and J by 2 bases, leaving 9 bases between them. Germline V gene sequence: CDR1 LGHDT, CDR2 YNNKEL (reference sequence). The CDR3 contains 14 residues. The CDR3 bases are TGTGCCAGCAGCCAAGTCATAGAGACCTACGAGCAGTACTTC. Protein product: CASSQVIETYEQYF.

V and J are TRBV27 and TRBJ1-1; maybe TRBD1 (5 bases). Germline lookup yields CDR1 MNHEY and CDR2 SMNVEV (reference sequence). The CDR3 is 16 residues long. V was shortened by 2 bases and J by 2 bases, with 15 bases between the two germline ends. The DNA for the CDR3 is TGTGCCAGCAGTTTAGACGGCAGGGCCCGTAACACTGAAGCTTTCTTT. Residues: CASSLDGRARNTEAFF.

The genes are TRBV5-1 and TRBJ2-2; 11 bases are a match to TRBD2. J was trimmed by 5 bases and V by 0 bases; bases with no gene match: 3. Germline CDR1 and CDR2: SGHRS and YFSETQ. The CDR3 is made up of 16 amino acids. The CDR3 sequence: CASSLGLAGGTGELFF. CDR3 nucleotides: TGCGCCAGCAGCTTGGGCCTAGCGGGAGGTACCGGGGAGCTGTTTTTT.

This clonotype was recorded many times. This chain uses TRBV6-5 with TRBJ2-3; D may correspond to TRBD1 or TRBD2 (5 bases each). The V end was cut by 0 bases, the J end by 4 bases, with 17 bases between. Germline CDR1 MNHEY, CDR2 SVGAGI. The CDR3 covers 17 residues. CDR3 nucleotides: TGTGCCAGCAGTTACTCCCAGTTCGGAATGGGGGCAGATACGCAGTATTTT. Its protein product is CASSYSQFGMGADTQYF.

The chain uses TRBV25-1 and TRBJ2-7; the D gene is possibly TRBD2 (7 bases). The CDR3 runs 14 residues. Germline lookup yields CDR1 MGHDK and CDR2 SYGVNS. V lost 6 bases and J lost 9, with 21 bases in between. In DNA form, the CDR3 reads TGTGCCAGCAGCGCGGGGGACACTTCCTATCGGCAGTACTTC. Protein sequence: CASSAGDTSYRQYF.

This clonotype was recorded a few times. The chain recombines TRBV5-1 with TRBJ2-3; D might be TRBD2 (5 bases). Trimming stripped 2 bases from V and 0 bases from J, with 7 bases between. The CDR3 runs 14 residues. CDR1 SGHRS and CDR2 YFSETQ come from the germline V gene. CDR3 residues: CASSFGDSTDTQYF. CDR3 sequence (DNA): TGCGCCAGCAGCTTCGGGGATAGCACAGATACGCAGTATTTT. Variable domain in full (rest from reference TRBV5-1 and TRBJ2-3): KAGVTQTPRYLIKTRGQQVTLSCSPISGHRSVSWYQQTPGQGLQFLFEYFSETQRNKGNFPGRFSGRQFSNSRSEMNVSTLELGDSALYLCASSFGDSTDTQYFGPGTRLTVL.

The rearrangement joins TRBV24-1 to TRBJ2-2; D perhaps matches TRBD1 (5 bases). Trimming removed 9 bases at V and 2 bases at J, with 9 bases between. This CDR3 region has 13 residues. Germline CDR1 and CDR2: KGHDR and SFDVKD. CDR3 bases: TGTGCCACCGCAGACAGCAACACCGGGGAGCTGTTTTTT. Translated, it gives CATADSNTGELFF.

This rearrangement joins TRBV30 to TRBJ2-5; D is undetermined. Trimming took off 7 bases at V and 4 bases at J, with 10 bases between the two ends. The length of the CDR3 is 11 residues. CDR1 GTSNPN and CDR2 SVGIG come from the germline V gene (reference sequence). This CDR3 reads CASKSVETQYF. The CDR3 DNA follows: TGTGCCTCCAAGTCAGTAGAGACCCAGTACTTC.

This clonotype showed up many times. The CDR3 here is CASSLGTGDPIYF. The CDR3 DNA reads as TGTGCCAGCAGCTTAGGGACAGGGGACCCTATTTACTTC. The chain has TRBV11-2 and TRBJ2-7; TRBD1 matches at 9 bases. In germline, CDR1 is SGHAT, CDR2 FQNNGV. The V and J ends lost 1 base and 13 bases, in that order; junction bases with no gene match: 8. There are 13 residues in the CDR3.

J is TRBJ1-2 and V is TRBV19, with 11 bases fitting TRBD1. Losses at the gene ends were 8 bases for V and 7 bases for J; bases not matched to a gene: 12. The CDR3 loop spans 15 amino acids. The V gene's germline CDR1 is LNHDA and CDR2 SQIVND (reference sequence). The CDR3 reads CASRTGGASAVGYTF. CDR3 bases: TGTGCCAGTCGGACAGGGGGCGCGAGCGCAGTTGGCTACACCTTC.

The CDR3: CASITGHNTEAFF. The CDR3 nucleotides are TGTGCCAGCATCACAGGGCATAACACTGAAGCTTTCTTT. The rearrangement links TRBV28 to TRBJ1-1, with D perhaps matching TRBD1 (6 bases). Germline CDR1 reads MDHEN; CDR2 reads SYDVKM. V gave up 7 bases and J gave up 2 bases, with 11 bases separating them. CDR3 length: 13 residues.

V gene TRBV6-2 or TRBV6-3 combines with J gene TRBJ2-1, with 10 bases fitting TRBD2. The length of the CDR3 is 21 residues. The V segment lost 0 bases and the J segment 0 bases; nucleotides outside the gene matches: 14. From germline, CDR1 is MNHEY and CDR2 SVGEGT. In DNA form, the CDR3 reads TGTGCCAGCAGTTACTCGCTCGTCCTAGCGGGAGCGAAGACCTCCTACAATGAGCAGTTCTTC. Its translation: CASSYSLVLAGAKTSYNEQFF.

In this sample, this clonotype turned up many times. The V gene is TRBV18, the J gene TRBJ1-5; no clear D. Germline CDR1 KGHSH, CDR2 LQKENI. This CDR3 region has 13 residues. V was cut by 2 bases and J by 2 bases, with 4 bases left in between. This CDR3 is CASSPSRNQPQHF. The CDR3 nucleotides read TGTGCCAGCTCACCATCCCGCAATCAGCCCCAGCATTTT.

The chain recombines TRBV12-3 or TRBV12-4 with TRBJ1-1; 10 nucleotides align to TRBD1. The CDR3 has 14 amino acids. The junction had 2 bases not matched to a gene; V was cut back by 3 bases and J by 4 bases. CDR3 region: CASSFRQGATEAFF. The CDR3 bases are TGTGCCAGCAGTTTTAGACAGGGGGCCACTGAAGCTTTCTTT.